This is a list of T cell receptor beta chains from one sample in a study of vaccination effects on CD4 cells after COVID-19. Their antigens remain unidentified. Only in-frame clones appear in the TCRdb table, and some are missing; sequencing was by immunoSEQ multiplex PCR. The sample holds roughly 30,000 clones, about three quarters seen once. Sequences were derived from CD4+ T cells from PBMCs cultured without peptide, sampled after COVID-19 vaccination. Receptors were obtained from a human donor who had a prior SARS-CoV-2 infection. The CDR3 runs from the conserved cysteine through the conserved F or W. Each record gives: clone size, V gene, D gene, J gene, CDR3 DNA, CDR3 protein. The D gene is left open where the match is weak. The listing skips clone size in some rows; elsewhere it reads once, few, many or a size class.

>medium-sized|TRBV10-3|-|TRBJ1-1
TGTGCCATCAGTGAGTCGCGGGGGGGTAGCACTGAAGCTTTCTTT
CAISESRGGSTEAFF
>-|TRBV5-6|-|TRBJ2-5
TGTGCCAGCAGTAAAGACAGACTTCAAGAGACCCAGTACTTC
CASSKDRLQETQYF
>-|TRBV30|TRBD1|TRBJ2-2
TGTGCCTGGAGTGTAACAGGGGTTGACGGGGAGCTGTTTTTT
CAWSVTGVDGELFF
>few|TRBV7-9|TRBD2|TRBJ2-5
TGTGCCAGCAGCCCCATAGGAGCTAGCGGGACCACCCCCGTGGTGACCCAGTACTTC
CASSPIGASGTTPVVTQYF
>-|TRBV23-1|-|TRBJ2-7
TGCGCTATCCTCCGGACCTCCTACGAGCAGTACTTC
CAILRTSYEQYF
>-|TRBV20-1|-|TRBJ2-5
TGCAGTGCTAGTCCAGGGGCCGACGAGACCCAGTACTTC
CSASPGADETQYF
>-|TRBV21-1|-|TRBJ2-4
TGTGCCAGCAGCAAAGGTATGGGGACTAGCGGGAGAGCCCCCCACTTGAAAAACATTCAGTACTTC
CASSKGMGTSGRAPHLKNIQYF
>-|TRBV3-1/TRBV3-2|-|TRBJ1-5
TGTGCCAGCAGCGAGGGGGTAGGGTCTAGTCAGCCCCAGCATTTT
CASSEGVGSSQPQHF
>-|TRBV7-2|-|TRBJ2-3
TGTGCCAGCAGCTTAGCTGTGGCAGATACGCAGTATTTT
CASSLAVADTQYF
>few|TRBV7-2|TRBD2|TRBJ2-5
TGTGCCAGCAGCTTAGGGGTTGTCTTCGGGGGGGAGACCCAGTACTTC
CASSLGVVFGGETQYF
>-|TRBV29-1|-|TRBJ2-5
TGCAGCGTTGTTCCGTCTCAAGAGACCCAGTACTTC
CSVVPSQETQYF
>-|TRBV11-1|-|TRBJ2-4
TGTGCCAGCAGCCCAGACCGGGAAAACATTCAGTACTTC
CASSPDRENIQYF
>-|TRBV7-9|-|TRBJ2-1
TGTGCCAGCAGCTTATGGCAGGGGAGCTCCTACAATGAGCAGTTCTTC
CASSLWQGSSYNEQFF
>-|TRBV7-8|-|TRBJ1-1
TGTGCCAGCAGCTTACGTTTTGGAAACACTGAAGCTTTCTTT
CASSLRFGNTEAFF
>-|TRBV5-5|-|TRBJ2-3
TGTGCCAGCAGCTTGAGGGTATACACAGATACGCAGTATTTT
CASSLRVYTDTQYF
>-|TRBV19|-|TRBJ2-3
TGTGCCAGTATGCGTGTCCGAGGGGGAGATACGCAGTATTTT
CASMRVRGGDTQYF
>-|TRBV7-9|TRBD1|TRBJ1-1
TGTGCCAGCAGTCAGGGGGCCCTAATTATGAACACTGAAGCTTTCTTT
CASSQGALIMNTEAFF
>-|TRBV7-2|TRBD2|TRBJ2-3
TGTGCCAGCAACCGCTTGGGGCTAGCGGGGGGAGATACGCAGTATTTT
CASNRLGLAGGDTQYF
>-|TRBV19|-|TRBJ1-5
TGTGCCAGTAGTGGGGCGGATCAGCCCCAGCATTTT
CASSGADQPQHF
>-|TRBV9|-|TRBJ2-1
TGTGCCAGCAGCGTAGGGGGAGGAGAGTACAATGAGCAGTTCTTC
CASSVGGGEYNEQFF
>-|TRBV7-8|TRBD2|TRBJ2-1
TGTGCCAGCAGCCCCGCGGGGGGTCGCTTCAATGAGCAGTTCTTC
CASSPAGGRFNEQFF
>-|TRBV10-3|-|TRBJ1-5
TGTGCCATCAGTGAGGAGGCCACAACGGGGAATCAGCCCCAGCATTTT
CAISEEATTGNQPQHF